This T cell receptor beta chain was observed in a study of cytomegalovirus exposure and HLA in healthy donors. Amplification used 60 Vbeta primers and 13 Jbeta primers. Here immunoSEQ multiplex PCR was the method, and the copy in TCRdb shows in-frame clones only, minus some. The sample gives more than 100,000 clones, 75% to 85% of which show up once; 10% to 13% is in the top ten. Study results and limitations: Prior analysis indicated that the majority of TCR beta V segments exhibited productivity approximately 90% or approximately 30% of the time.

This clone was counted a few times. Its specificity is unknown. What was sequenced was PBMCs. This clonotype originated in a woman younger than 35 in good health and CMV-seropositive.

CDR3 sequence reads: CASRARGRGANNEQFF. CDR3 sequence (DNA): TGTGCCAGCAGGGCCCGCGGGCGGGGGGCCAACAATGAGCAGTTCTTC. The J gene is TRBJ2-1, the V gene TRBV13; 8 nucleotides match TRBD2. The CDR3 runs 16 residues. With 6 bases clipped from V and 5 bases from J, the junction kept 12 bases outside the gene matches. Germline loops: CDR1 PRHDT, CDR2 FYEKMQ (reference sequence).